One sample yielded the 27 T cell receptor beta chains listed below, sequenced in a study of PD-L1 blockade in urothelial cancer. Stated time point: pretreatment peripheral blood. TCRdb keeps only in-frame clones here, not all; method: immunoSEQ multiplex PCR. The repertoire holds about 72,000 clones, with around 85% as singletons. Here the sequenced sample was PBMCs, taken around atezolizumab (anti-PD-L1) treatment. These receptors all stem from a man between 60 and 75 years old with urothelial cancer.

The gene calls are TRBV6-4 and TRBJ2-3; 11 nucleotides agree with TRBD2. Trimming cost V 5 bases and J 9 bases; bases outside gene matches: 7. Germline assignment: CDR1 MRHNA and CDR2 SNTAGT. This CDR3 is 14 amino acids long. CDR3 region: CASSLSGGVSTQYF. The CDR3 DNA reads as TGTGCCAGCAGTCTTAGCGGGGGGGTCTCAACGCAGTATTTT.

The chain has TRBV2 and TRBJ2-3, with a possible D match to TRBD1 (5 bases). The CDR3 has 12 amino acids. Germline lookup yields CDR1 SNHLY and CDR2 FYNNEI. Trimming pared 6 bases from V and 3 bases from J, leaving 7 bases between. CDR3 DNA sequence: TGTGCCAGCAGCCGGACAACAGATACGCAGTATTTT. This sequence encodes CASSRTTDTQYF.

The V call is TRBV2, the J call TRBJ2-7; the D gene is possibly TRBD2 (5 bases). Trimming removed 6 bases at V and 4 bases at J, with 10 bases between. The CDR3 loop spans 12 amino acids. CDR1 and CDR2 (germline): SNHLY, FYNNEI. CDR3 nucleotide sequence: TGTGCCAGCAGAGCGGAGCGTTACGAGCAGTACTTC. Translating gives CASRAERYEQYF.

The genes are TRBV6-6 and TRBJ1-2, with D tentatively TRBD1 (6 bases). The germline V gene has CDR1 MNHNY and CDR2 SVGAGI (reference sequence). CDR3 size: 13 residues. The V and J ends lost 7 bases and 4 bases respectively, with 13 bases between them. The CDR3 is CASTRTGSYGYTF. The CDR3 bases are TGTGCCAGCACCAGAACAGGGTCCTATGGCTACACCTTC.

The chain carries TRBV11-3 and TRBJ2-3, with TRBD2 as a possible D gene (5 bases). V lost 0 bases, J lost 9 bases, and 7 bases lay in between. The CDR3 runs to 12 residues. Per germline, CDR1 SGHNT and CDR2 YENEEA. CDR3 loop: CASSLEGETQYF. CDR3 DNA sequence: TGTGCCAGCAGCTTAGAGGGAGAGACGCAGTATTTT.

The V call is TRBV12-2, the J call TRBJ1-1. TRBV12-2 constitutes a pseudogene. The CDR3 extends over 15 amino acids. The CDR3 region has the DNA TGTGCAAGTCGATTGGCTGAGGAGGCGAACACTGAAGCTTTCTTT. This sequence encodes CASRLAEEANTEAFF.

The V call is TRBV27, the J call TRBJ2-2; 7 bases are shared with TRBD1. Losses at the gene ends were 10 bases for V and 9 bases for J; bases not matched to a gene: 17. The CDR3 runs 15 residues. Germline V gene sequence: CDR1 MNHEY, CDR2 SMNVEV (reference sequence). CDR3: CATRRSGGAGRELFF. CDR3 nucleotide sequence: TGTGCCACCCGCCGTTCAGGGGGAGCAGGCAGGGAGCTGTTTTTT.

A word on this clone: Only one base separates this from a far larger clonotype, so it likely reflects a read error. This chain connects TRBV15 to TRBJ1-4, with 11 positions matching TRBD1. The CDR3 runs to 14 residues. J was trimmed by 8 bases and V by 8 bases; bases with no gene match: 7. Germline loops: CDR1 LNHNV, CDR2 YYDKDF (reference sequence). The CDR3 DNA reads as TGTGCCACCTCCCTGGGACAGGGGGAAGAAAAACTGTTTTTT. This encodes CATSLGQGEEKLFF.

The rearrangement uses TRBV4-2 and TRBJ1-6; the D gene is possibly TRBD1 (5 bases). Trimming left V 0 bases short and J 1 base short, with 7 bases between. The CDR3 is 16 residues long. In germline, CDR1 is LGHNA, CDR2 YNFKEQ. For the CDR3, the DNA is TGTGCCAGCAGCCAAGAAGCAGGGTCCTATAATTCACCCCTCCACTTT. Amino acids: CASSQEAGSYNSPLHF.

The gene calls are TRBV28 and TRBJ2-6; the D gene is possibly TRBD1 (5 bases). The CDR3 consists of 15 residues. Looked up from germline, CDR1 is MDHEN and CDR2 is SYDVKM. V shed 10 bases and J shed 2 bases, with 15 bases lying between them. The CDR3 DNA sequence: TGTGCCACTTATTCAGGGTTTACTGGGGCCAACGTCCTGACTTTC. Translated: CATYSGFTGANVLTF.

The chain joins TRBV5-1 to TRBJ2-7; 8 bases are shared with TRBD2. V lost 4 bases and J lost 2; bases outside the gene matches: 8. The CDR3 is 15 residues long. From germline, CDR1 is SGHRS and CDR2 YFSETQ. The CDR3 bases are TGCGCCAGCAGCCGGGAGGGGGGGGCCCCCTACGAGCAGTACTTC. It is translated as CASSREGGAPYEQYF. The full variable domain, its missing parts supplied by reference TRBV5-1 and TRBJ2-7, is KAGVTQTPRYLIKTRGQQVTLSCSPISGHRSVSWYQQTPGQGLQFLFEYFSETQRNKGNFPGRFSGRQFSNSRSEMNVSTLELGDSALYLCASSREGGAPYEQYFGPGTRLTVT.

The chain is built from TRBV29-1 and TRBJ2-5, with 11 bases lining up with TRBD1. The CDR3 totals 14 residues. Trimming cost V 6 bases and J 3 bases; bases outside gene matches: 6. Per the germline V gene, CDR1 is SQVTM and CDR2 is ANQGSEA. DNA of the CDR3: TGCAGCGTAGAGGGACAGGGGGGGGAAGAGACCCAGTACTTC. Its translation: CSVEGQGGEETQYF.

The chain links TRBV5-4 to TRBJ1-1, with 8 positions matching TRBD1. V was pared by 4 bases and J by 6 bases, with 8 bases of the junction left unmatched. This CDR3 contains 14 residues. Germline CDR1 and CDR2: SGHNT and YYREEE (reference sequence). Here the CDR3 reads CASSLTGGLAEAFF. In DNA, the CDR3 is TGTGCCAGCAGCCTAACAGGGGGTTTGGCTGAAGCTTTCTTT.

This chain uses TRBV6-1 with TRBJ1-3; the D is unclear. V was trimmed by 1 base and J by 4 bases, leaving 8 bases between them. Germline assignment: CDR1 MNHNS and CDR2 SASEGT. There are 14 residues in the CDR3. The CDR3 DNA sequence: TGTGCCAGCAGTGAAGGAGAGTGGGGAAACACCATATATTTT. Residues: CASSEGEWGNTIYF.

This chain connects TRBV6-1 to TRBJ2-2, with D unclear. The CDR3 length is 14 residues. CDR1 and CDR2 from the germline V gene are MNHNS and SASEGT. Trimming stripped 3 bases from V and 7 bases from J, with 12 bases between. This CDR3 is CASSDLGASGELFF. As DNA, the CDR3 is TGTGCCAGCAGTGATCTGGGCGCGAGCGGGGAGCTGTTTTTT.

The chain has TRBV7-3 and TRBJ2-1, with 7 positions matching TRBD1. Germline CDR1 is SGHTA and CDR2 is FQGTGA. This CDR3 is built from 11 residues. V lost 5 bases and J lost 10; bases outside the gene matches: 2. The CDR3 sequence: CASSQQGEQFF. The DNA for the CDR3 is TGTGCCAGCAGCCAACAGGGGGAGCAGTTCTTC. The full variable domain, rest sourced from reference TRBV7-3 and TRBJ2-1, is GAGVSQTPSNKVTEKGKYVELRCDPISGHTALYWYRQSLGQGPEFLIYFQGTGAADDSGLPNDRFFAVRPEGSVSTLKIQRTERGDSAVYLCASSQQGEQFFGPGTRLTVL.

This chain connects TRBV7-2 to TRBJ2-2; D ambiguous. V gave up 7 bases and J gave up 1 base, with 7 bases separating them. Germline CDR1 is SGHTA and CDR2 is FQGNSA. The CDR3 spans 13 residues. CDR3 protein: CASTGRNTGELFF. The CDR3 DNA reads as TGTGCCAGCACCGGTCGGAACACCGGGGAGCTGTTTTTT.

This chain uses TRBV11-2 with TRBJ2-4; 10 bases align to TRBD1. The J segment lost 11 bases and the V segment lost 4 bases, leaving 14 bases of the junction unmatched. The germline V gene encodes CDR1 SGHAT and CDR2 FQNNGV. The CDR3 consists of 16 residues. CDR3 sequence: CASSSISRWDRGLQYF. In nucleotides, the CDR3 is TGTGCCAGCAGCTCAATTAGTCGGTGGGACAGGGGACTTCAGTACTTC. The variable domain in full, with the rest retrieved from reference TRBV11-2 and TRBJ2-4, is EAGVAQSPRYKIIEKRQSVAFWCNPISGHATLYWYQQILGQGPKLLIQFQNNGVVDDSQLPKDRFSAERLKGVDSTLKIQPAKLEDSAVYLCASSSISRWDRGLQYFGAGTRLSVL.

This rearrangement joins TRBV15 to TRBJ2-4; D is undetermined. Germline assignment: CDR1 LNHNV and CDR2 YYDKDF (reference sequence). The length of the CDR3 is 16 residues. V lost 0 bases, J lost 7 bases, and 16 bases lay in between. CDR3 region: CATSRDLNRVANIQYF. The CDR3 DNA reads TGTGCCACCAGCAGAGATCTTAATCGCGTCGCGAACATTCAGTACTTC.

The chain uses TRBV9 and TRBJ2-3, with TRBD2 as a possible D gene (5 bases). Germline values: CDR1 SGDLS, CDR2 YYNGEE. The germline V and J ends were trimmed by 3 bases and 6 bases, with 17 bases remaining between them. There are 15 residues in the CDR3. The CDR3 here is CASSEGAPSYDTQYF. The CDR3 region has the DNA TGTGCCAGCAGCGAGGGAGCCCCTAGTTACGATACGCAGTATTTT.

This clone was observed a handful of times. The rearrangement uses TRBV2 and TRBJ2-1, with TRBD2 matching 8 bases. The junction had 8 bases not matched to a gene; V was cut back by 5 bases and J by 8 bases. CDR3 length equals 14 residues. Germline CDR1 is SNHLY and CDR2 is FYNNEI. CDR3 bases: TGTGCCAGCAGTCTCGGGACTAGTACCGATGAGCAGTTCTTC. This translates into CASSLGTSTDEQFF.

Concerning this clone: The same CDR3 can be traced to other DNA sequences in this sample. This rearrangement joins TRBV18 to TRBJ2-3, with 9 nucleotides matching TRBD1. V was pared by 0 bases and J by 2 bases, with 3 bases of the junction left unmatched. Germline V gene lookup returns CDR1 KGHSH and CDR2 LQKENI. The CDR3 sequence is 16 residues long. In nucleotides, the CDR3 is TGTGCCAGCTCACCACCGGGACAGGGCCTCACAGATACGCAGTATTTT. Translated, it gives CASSPPGQGLTDTQYF.

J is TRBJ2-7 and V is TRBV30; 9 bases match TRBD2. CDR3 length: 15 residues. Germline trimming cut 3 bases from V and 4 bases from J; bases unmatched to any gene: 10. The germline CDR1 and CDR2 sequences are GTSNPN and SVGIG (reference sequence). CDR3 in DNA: TGTGCCTGGAGGAGAACGGTAGCGGGGGCATACGAGCAGTACTTC. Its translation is CAWRRTVAGAYEQYF. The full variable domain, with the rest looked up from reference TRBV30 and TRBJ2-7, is SQTIHQWPATLVQPVGSPLSLECTVEGTSNPNLYWYRQAAGRGLQLLFYSVGIGQISSEVPQNLSASRPQDRQFILSSKKLLLSDSGFYLCAWRRTVAGAYEQYFGPGTRLTVT.

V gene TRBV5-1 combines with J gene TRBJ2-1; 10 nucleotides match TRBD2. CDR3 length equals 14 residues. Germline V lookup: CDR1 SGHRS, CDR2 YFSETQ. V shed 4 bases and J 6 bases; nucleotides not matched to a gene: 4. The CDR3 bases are TGCGCCAGCAGCATATTAGCGGGAGGCAATGAGCAGTTCTTC. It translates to CASSILAGGNEQFF.

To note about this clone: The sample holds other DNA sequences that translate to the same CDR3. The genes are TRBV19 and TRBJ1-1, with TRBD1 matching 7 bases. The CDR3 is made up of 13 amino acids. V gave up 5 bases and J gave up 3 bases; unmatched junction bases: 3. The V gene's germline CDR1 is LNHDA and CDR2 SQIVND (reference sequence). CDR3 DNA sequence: TGTGCCAGTAGTTCTACAGGGGACACTGAAGCTTTCTTT. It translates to CASSSTGDTEAFF.

CDR3 region: CAWRWAGGNEQFF. CDR3 in DNA: TGTGCCTGGAGGTGGGCAGGGGGCAATGAGCAGTTCTTC. The gene calls are TRBV30 and TRBJ2-1; 7 nucleotides match TRBD1. CDR1 and CDR2 (germline): GTSNPN, SVGIG (reference sequence). The CDR3 totals 13 residues. Trimming removed 3 bases from V and 6 bases from J; junction bases left unmatched: 5.

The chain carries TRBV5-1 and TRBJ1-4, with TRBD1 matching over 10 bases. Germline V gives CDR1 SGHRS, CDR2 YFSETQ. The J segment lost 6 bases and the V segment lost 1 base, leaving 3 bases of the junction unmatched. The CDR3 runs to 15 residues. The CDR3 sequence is CASSLTTGGYEKLFF. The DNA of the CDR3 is TGCGCCAGCAGCTTGACGACAGGGGGCTATGAAAAACTGTTTTTT.